This entry features one T cell receptor (beta chain) sequence. This clone's antigen is unknown. Per-nucleotide qualities are absent, and no much larger clonotype sits a single base away. Taken with the paper, the label for time point translates to: baseline before first vaccination. Vaccinee samples were obtained from the UK trials COV001 and COV002, which included a single-blind randomized controlled phase 2/3 trial of AZD1222 (ChAdOx1 nCoV-19) in healthy adults. For TCRbeta chain sequencing, PBMC samples were collected from trial participants at day 0 and at day 28 after the second dose. The CDR3 regions of human TCRbeta chains were analyzed by immunosequencing. The paper's processing steps were these. Repertoire TCRs were checked for matches against a reference library of SARS-CoV-2-specific TCRs that had been generated using the MIRA antigen-specificity platform. Breadth meant the fraction of unique TCRs that were SARS-CoV-2-associated, whereas depth meant the fraction of total T cells that were SARS-CoV-2-associated. Using the MIRA data, each spike-specific TCR was assigned both to the spike region to which the TCR was reactive and to a CD4 or CD8 class. Log10-transformed breadth and depth values were compared by one-way ANOVA with Sidak's multiple comparisons tests. What TCRdb holds here is the immuneACCESS table cut down to in-frame rearrangements. Part of the clones is not present; checked against another copy, under half of the missing clones reflect an unresolved V gene, and the others are unexplained. For V, J and clone size, that table is used; D and trimming come from the DNA. The sample table lists around 140,000 clones, approximately 94% of them with a count of one. The top ten clones comprise 7.5% to 9.5% of the sample.

Trimming at the junction amounts to 5 bases on V and 5 bases on J, and the germline ends lie 12 bases apart. The CDR3, cysteine through phenylalanine, is 14 amino acids long. Only CDR3 DNA remains: 42 bases, in frame from the first base. CDR1 SEHNR and CDR2 FQNEAQ were looked up in the germline V gene (reference sequence). The record originates from a study of T cell responses to AZD1222 COVID-19 vaccine (dated by TCRdb to the early 2020s). About the study as a whole: Because spike-specific TCR depth and breadth did not differ between the two schedules, AZD1222 recipients who got a second dose at roughly 4 weeks were pooled with those who got a second dose at roughly 12 weeks. Trial participants were enrolled by age into 18-55, 56-69 and 70-plus year subgroups, with approximately 150, 28 and 58 TCR-sequenced participants respectively. TCR sequencing was performed for roughly 240 trial participants, of whom around 210 were given two doses of AZD1222 and approximately 25 were given two doses of MenACWY control vaccine. Study-wide conclusions, independent of this receptor: Vaccine-associated CD4 TCRs spanned the whole spike protein, with dominant responses in regions 160-218 and 743-854. The 56-69-year group was small, and its depth increase did not reach significance, likely because of low power. A significant rise in spike-specific TCR breadth and depth was observed after two AZD1222 doses relative to day 0 and relative to MenACWY recipients. Participants were mostly white British and included more females than males, and it was suggested by the authors that clonal diversity may have been underestimated. Because no day 14 peak-response samples were available, repertoires were characterized only after the peak T cell response. Reportedly, close to half of the unique spike-specific TCRs recognized epitopes lying outside the regions that are mutated in the B.1.351 and B.1.1.7 variants. Conclusions about previously exposed vaccinees are limited because only five or six AZD1222 recipients were SARS-CoV-2 seropositive at baseline.

This receptor was identified in an adult in good health. The sample consisted of peripheral blood, taken on day 0 of AZD1222 vaccination. Rearrangement joined TRBV7-9 to TRBJ1-4; no confident D gene assignment can be made. The nucleotide sequence is TGTGCCAGCAGCCCGAATAGTGGAAATGAAAAACTGTTTTTT. This encodes CASSPNSGNEKLFF. Extended through the reference TRBV7-9 and TRBJ1-4 proteins, this CDR3 yields the full variable domain: DTGVSQNPRHKITKRGQNVTFRCDPISEHNRLYWYRQTLGQGPEFLTYFQNEAQLEKSRLLSDRFSAERPKGSFSTLEIQRTEQGDSAMYLCASSPNSGNEKLFFGSGTQLSVL.